Below are 10 T cell receptor beta chains sequenced from a single sample in a study of cytomegalovirus exposure and HLA in healthy donors. PCR amplification relied on 60 Vbeta primers (plus 13 Jbeta primers). Method: immunoSEQ multiplex PCR; TCRdb's copy keeps in-frame clones and lacks some. The sample consists of 120,000 or so clones, roughly 15% of them appearing once. Material for sequencing was PBMCs. These receptors were taken from a young woman in good health and CMV-seronegative.

This clone was detected a few times. The chain links TRBV29-1 to TRBJ2-2; TRBD1 matches 8 bases. The CDR3 contains 11 residues. With 4 bases clipped from V and 8 bases from J, the junction kept 0 bases outside the gene matches. Germline V gene lookup returns CDR1 SQVTM and CDR2 ANQGSEA. The CDR3 bases are TGCAGCGTTGGGGACAGGGGGGAGCTGTTTTTT. The encoded protein is CSVGDRGELFF.

The rearrangement joins TRBV7-3 to TRBJ2-3; a possible D gene is TRBD1 (5 bases). Trimming took 5 bases from V and 8 from J, leaving 11 bases between them. Germline CDR1 is SGHTA and CDR2 is FQGTGA. There are 12 residues in the CDR3. CDR3 amino acids: CASSPTQGTQYF. CDR3 DNA: TGTGCCAGCAGCCCAACCCAGGGTACGCAGTATTTT.

The chain joins TRBV4-3 to TRBJ1-1; D unclear. V was pared by 0 bases and J by 3 bases, with 5 bases between. This CDR3 spans 13 amino acids. CDR1 is LGHNA and CDR2 is YSLEER in the germline V gene. The CDR3 spells CASSQDEDTEAFF. DNA of the CDR3: TGCGCCAGCAGCCAAGATGAGGACACTGAAGCTTTCTTT.

Only a few counts were recorded for this clone. The chain has TRBV28 and TRBJ1-2, with D hard to call. Germline V gene data show CDR1 as MDHEN and CDR2 as SYDVKM. Trimming stripped 7 bases from V and 0 bases from J, with 6 bases between. This CDR3 is built from 12 residues. DNA for the CDR3: TGTGCCAGCACCGGGACTAACTATGGCTACACCTTC. Its protein product is CASTGTNYGYTF.

This chain joins TRBV9 and TRBJ2-1; 9 bases fit TRBD2. The CDR3 covers 19 residues. Germline CDR1 is SGDLS and CDR2 is YYNGEE. The junction had 18 bases not matched to a gene; V was cut back by 4 bases and J by 4 bases. The CDR3 spells CASSRQGRLAGGLYNEQFF. CDR3 in DNA: TGTGCCAGCAGCCGGCAGGGACGTCTTGCGGGAGGGCTTTACAATGAGCAGTTCTTC.

The sample holds a few counts of this clone. The chain is built from TRBV11-2 and TRBJ2-7; TRBD2 aligns across 10 bases. The CDR3 spans 13 residues. Looked up from germline, CDR1 is SGHAT and CDR2 is FQNNGV. The J segment lost 5 bases and the V segment lost 8 bases, leaving 6 bases of the junction unmatched. CDR3 coding DNA: TGTGCCAGCCGCCCCGGGACTAGCGACGAGCAGTACTTC. It codes for CASRPGTSDEQYF.

Notes on this clone: The germline gene is not matched at one end of the junction; a read error may be the cause. This chain uses TRBV28 with TRBJ2-7; weak D call: TRBD1 (8 bases). CDR3 length: 15 amino acids. Germline assignment: CDR1 MDHEN and CDR2 SYDVKM. CDR3 nucleotides: TGCGGTTCTCAGGGGGCTGCGGGGGCCCAGGACGAGCAGTACTTC. Translated: CGSQGAAGAQDEQYF.

This clone was observed a few times. V is TRBV11-3 and J is TRBJ2-7; a possible D gene is TRBD1 (5 bases). Trimming left V 1 base short and J 4 bases short, with 8 bases between. The CDR3 consists of 13 residues. CDR1 and CDR2 (germline): SGHNT, YENEEA. The DNA of the CDR3 is TGTGCCAGCAGCTTAGCACAGGAATACGAGCAGTACTTC. Translation gives CASSLAQEYEQYF.

The chain links TRBV2 to TRBJ2-3, with 9 bases that match TRBD1. The CDR3 length is 14 residues. Germline CDR1 SNHLY, CDR2 FYNNEI. V lost 1 base, J lost 10 bases, and 6 bases stayed unmatched. CDR3 DNA: TGTGCCAGCAGTGAAGGGGGACAGGGAGCAGCGCAGTATTTT. It translates to CASSEGGQGAAQYF.

The CDR3 region has the DNA TGCGCCAGCAGCCAGTCCCGGGGGGGCACTGAAGCTTTCTTT. This translates into CASSQSRGGTEAFF. This chain joins TRBV4-3 and TRBJ1-1; possibly TRBD1 for D (5 bases). This CDR3 is 14 amino acids long. V was clipped by 3 bases and J by 4 bases, with 12 bases between them. Germline V gene data show CDR1 as LGHNA and CDR2 as YSLEER.